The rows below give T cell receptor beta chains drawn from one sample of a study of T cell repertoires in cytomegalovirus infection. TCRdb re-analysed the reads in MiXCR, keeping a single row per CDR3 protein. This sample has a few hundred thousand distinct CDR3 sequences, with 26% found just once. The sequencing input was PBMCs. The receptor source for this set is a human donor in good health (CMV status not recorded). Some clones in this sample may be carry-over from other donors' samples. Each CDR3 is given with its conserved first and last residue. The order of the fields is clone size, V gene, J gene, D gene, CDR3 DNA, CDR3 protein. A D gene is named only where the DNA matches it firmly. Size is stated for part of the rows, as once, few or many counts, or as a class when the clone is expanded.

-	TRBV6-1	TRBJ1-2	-	TGTGCCAGCAGGATCGAACCGTTATCTAACTATGGCTACACCTTC	CASRIEPLSNYGYTF
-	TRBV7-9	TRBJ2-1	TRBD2	TGTGCCAGCAGCTTAGCCCCGACTAGCGGGCCCGAGCAGTTCTTC	CASSLAPTSGPEQFF
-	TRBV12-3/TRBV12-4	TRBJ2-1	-	TGTGCCAGCAGTCCCCAACGGGTGGGGAATGAGCAGTTCTTC	CASSPQRVGNEQFF
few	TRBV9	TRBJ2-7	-	TGTGCCAGCAGCGTATCCGGGGGCTCCTACGAGCAGTACTTC	CASSVSGGSYEQYF
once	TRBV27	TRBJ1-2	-	TGTGCCAGCAGTTTCGCCGGGACGTTAGATGGCTACACCTTC	CASSFAGTLDGYTF
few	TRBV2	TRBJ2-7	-	TGTGCCAGCAGTGAAAGCCCGCGAACCTCCTACGAGCAGTACTTC	CASSESPRTSYEQYF
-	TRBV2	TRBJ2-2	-	TGTGCCAGCAGTGAAAGGGCAGCCCTTGGGACCGGGGAGCTGTTTTTT	CASSERAALGTGELFF
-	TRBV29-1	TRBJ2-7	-	TGCAGCGTTGAACCACAGGACTCCTACGAGCAGTACTTC	CSVEPQDSYEQYF
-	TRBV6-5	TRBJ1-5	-	TGTGCCAGCAGACCGACAGTGTATAGCAATCAGCCCCAGCATTTT	CASRPTVYSNQPQHF
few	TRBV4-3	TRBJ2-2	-	TGCGCCAGCAGCCAATACCCAGCACAGCAAAGCACCGGGGAGCTGTTTTTT	CASSQYPAQQSTGELFF
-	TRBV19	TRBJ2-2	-	TGTGCCAGTAGTGCCCCGTTGCTAGCGACCGGGGAGCTGTTTTTT	CASSAPLLATGELFF
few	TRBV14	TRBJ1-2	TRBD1	TGTGCCAGCAGCCAAGATCGGGACAGTTACTATGGCTACACCTTC	CASSQDRDSYYGYTF
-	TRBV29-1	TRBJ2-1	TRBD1	TGCAGCGCACCAGACCGAACCGGGACAGGGGGAATCAATGAGCAGTTCTTC	CSAPDRTGTGGINEQFF